The clone carrying this T cell receptor (beta chain) was counted between two and nine times. Its target is not known. The V and J ends lost 4 bases and 8 bases respectively, with 12 bases between them. The germline V gene has CDR1 ENHRY and CDR2 SYGVKD. The CDR3 runs 14 residues. Sample time point: blood at routine non-recurrence follow-up after resection. All TCR cDNA molecules were individually tagged with a unique molecular identifier. TCRdb redid the calling of the 5' RACE reads with MiXCR, one entry per CDR3 protein. The sample consists of more than 30,000 distinct CDR3 sequences, 8.5% to 12% of them appearing once. The data stem from a study of spatial heterogeneity in lung cancer. For the study at large: The donors, 72 patients with untreated early-stage non-small cell lung cancer, provided the samples. Each time, sequencing found more beta-chain sequences than alpha-chain sequences. Study observations and caveats: Blood carried ubiquitous expanded tumor TCRs more at resection than follow-up.

Material: PBMCs, obtained at follow-up. The chain employs TRBV10-3 and TRBJ1-6, with a weak D call TRBD1 (6 bases). The sequence came from a female donor with early-stage non-small cell lung cancer. The CDR3, as DNA: TGTGCCATCAGTGTCGCAGGGGAGGATTCACCCCTCCACTTT. This encodes CAISVAGEDSPLHF.